These 18 T cell receptor beta chains were sequenced from one sample in a study of PD-1 blockade in classical Hodgkin lymphoma. The patients all showed relapse after autologous stem cell transplantation, while their brentuximab vedotin exposure varied. This table comes from immunoSEQ multiplex PCR, and its TCRdb copy is limited to in-frame clones, with some not included. This sample has 50,000 to 75,000 clones, with roughly nine tenths found just once. Sequencing used peripheral blood mononuclear cells (PBMCs), obtained at baseline. These receptors all come from a human donor with classical Hodgkin lymphoma.

This rearrangement joins TRBV11-2 to TRBJ2-5, with TRBD1 as a possible D gene (5 bases). The germline V gene has CDR1 SGHAT and CDR2 FQNNGV. CDR3 length: 13 residues. The V end lost 5 bases, the J end lost 5 bases, and 12 bases lay between the germline ends. The CDR3 spells CASSVGAMETQYF. The CDR3, as DNA: TGTGCCAGCAGCGTTGGGGCTATGGAGACCCAGTACTTC.

V gene TRBV30 combines with J gene TRBJ2-2; D gene uncertain. Between the trimmed V and J ends, which lost 7 bases and 0 bases, there was a span of 21 bases. The germline gives CDR1 GTSNPN, CDR2 SVGIG (reference sequence). This CDR3 has 17 residues. The CDR3 region is CASPHLSGRANTGELFF. CDR3 sequence (DNA): TGTGCCTCCCCCCATCTTTCAGGAAGGGCGAACACCGGGGAGCTGTTTTTT.

This chain links TRBV6-1 with TRBJ1-6; TRBD1 is a possible D gene (5 bases). The V gene lost 6 bases and the J gene lost 2 bases, with 11 bases spanning the gap. The CDR3 totals 15 residues. The V gene's germline CDR1 is MNHNS and CDR2 SASEGT. CDR3 coding DNA: TGTGCCAGCAGACCCCAGGGCCCCTATAATTCACCCCTCCACTTT. Amino acids: CASRPQGPYNSPLHF.

The rearrangement joins TRBV6-5 to TRBJ1-1, with TRBD1 matching 8 bases. J gave up 2 bases and V 5 bases, and 4 bases lay outside the gene matches. Per germline, CDR1 MNHEY and CDR2 SVGAGI. The CDR3 totals 14 residues. The CDR3 is CASSVRGLNTEAFF. In nucleotides, the CDR3 is TGTGCCAGCAGTGTCAGGGGGCTCAACACTGAAGCTTTCTTT.

The V call is TRBV6-5, the J call TRBJ1-3; D ambiguous. V lost 8 bases and J 2 bases, leaving 16 bases between the germline ends. The CDR3 consists of 15 residues. The germline CDR1 and CDR2 sequences are MNHEY and SVGAGI. Written as DNA, the CDR3 is TGTGCCAGCGCCCGCAGAGGTAGTCCTGGAAACACCATATATTTT. Its protein is CASARRGSPGNTIYF.

This clone was counted once. This chain uses TRBV11-2 with TRBJ1-1; D uncertain. The CDR3 has 13 amino acids. The V gene lost 1 base and the J gene lost 0 bases, with 3 bases spanning the gap. CDR1 and CDR2 from the germline V gene are SGHAT and FQNNGV. CDR3 nucleotide sequence: TGTGCCAGCAGCTTAGGATTGAACACTGAAGCTTTCTTT. Translating gives CASSLGLNTEAFF.

V is TRBV19 and J is TRBJ1-1; no firm D call. Germline CDR1 and CDR2: LNHDA and SQIVND (reference sequence). The CDR3 consists of 13 residues. V was trimmed by 2 bases and J by 4 bases, leaving 8 bases between them. In DNA form, the CDR3 reads TGTGCCAGTAGTATATCCGTAACCACTGAAGCTTTCTTT. Translated: CASSISVTTEAFF.

The rearrangement uses TRBV5-6 and TRBJ2-5; TRBD2 matches at 15 bases. The CDR3 sequence is 17 residues long. V was pared by 2 bases and J by 5 bases, with 7 bases of the junction left unmatched. The germline CDR1 and CDR2 sequences are SGHDT and YYEEEE. The CDR3 bases are TGTGCCAGCAGCTTCGGACTAGCGGGGGGGAAGGCGGAGACCCAGTACTTC. This sequence encodes CASSFGLAGGKAETQYF.

The chain combines TRBV7-9 with TRBJ1-1; D possibly corresponds to TRBD1 (6 bases). Germline V gene data show CDR1 as SEHNR and CDR2 as FQNEAQ (reference sequence). The V and J ends lost 1 base and 1 base respectively, with 7 bases between them. The CDR3 extends over 14 amino acids. CDR3 loop: CASSLGQANTEAFF. For the CDR3, the DNA is TGTGCCAGCAGCTTAGGACAGGCGAACACTGAAGCTTTCTTT.

The rearrangement joins TRBV11-3 to TRBJ2-4, with TRBD2 matching 11 bases. The CDR3 runs to 16 residues. The V gene's germline CDR1 is SGHNT and CDR2 YENEEA. V trimming: 5 bases; J trimming: 4 bases; junction bases outside the gene matches: 7. Here the CDR3 DNA reads TGTGCCAGCAGCAACGGACTAGCGGGCGGTAAAAACATTCAGTACTTC. This sequence encodes CASSNGLAGGKNIQYF. The entire variable domain, with the rest obtained from reference TRBV11-3 and TRBJ2-4, is as follows: EAGVVQSPRYKIIEKKQPVAFWCNPISGHNTLYWYLQNLGQGPELLIRYENEEAVDDSQLPKDRFSAERLKGVDSTLKIQPAELGDSAVYLCASSNGLAGGKNIQYFGAGTRLSVL.

The gene calls are TRBV6-6 and TRBJ2-1; TRBD2 agrees at 9 bases. J lost 4 bases, V lost 4 bases, and 5 bases had no gene match. Germline V gene sequence: CDR1 MNHNY, CDR2 SVGAGI (reference sequence). The CDR3 sequence is 15 residues long. The CDR3 nucleotides read TGTGCCAGCAGTTCTTTAGCGGGGGCATACAATGAGCAGTTCTTC. Protein product: CASSSLAGAYNEQFF.

CDR3 sequence: CASTPLGGGGNIQYF. The CDR3 DNA follows: TGTGCCAGCACCCCCTTAGGAGGGGGCGGTAACATTCAGTACTTC. The rearrangement links TRBV27 to TRBJ2-4, with TRBD1 as a possible D gene (7 bases). Germline V lookup: CDR1 MNHEY, CDR2 SMNVEV (reference sequence). CDR3 length: 15 residues. The V and J ends lost 7 bases and 7 bases respectively, with 20 bases between them.

The chain links TRBV27 to TRBJ2-5; D tentatively reads TRBD1 or TRBD2 (5 bases each). Germline V gene lookup returns CDR1 MNHEY and CDR2 SMNVEV (reference sequence). Trimming removed 3 bases at V and 7 bases at J, with 12 bases between. The CDR3 length is 13 residues. The CDR3 region is CASSLRGPGTQYF. In DNA, the CDR3 is TGTGCCAGCAGTTTGAGGGGCCCCGGGACCCAGTACTTC.

This clone came up a few times. V and J are TRBV18 and TRBJ2-2, with D perhaps TRBD2 (6 bases). V dropped 3 bases and J dropped 3 bases, with 8 bases sitting between them. Germline CDR1 is KGHSH and CDR2 is LQKENI. The CDR3 contains 14 residues. The DNA for the CDR3 is TGTGCCAGCTCACCGGGACTTTACACCGGGGAGCTGTTTTTT. Its protein product is CASSPGLYTGELFF.

The genes are TRBV2 and TRBJ2-1, with TRBD1 identical over 8 bases. The CDR3 extends over 17 amino acids. J lost 2 bases, V lost 5 bases, and 11 bases had no gene match. Looked up from germline, CDR1 is SNHLY and CDR2 is FYNNEI. The CDR3: CASSFPLTGDPYNEQFF. In DNA, the CDR3 is TGTGCCAGCAGTTTCCCGCTGACAGGGGATCCCTACAATGAGCAGTTCTTC. Drawing the rest from reference TRBV2 and TRBJ2-1, the complete variable domain is EPEVTQTPSHQVTQMGQEVILRCVPISNHLYFYWYRQILGQKVEFLVSFYNNEISEKSEIFDDQFSVERPDGSNFTLKIRSTKLEDSAMYFCASSFPLTGDPYNEQFFGPGTRLTVL.

This chain uses TRBV6-5 with TRBJ1-2; D might be TRBD1 (6 bases). The CDR3 loop spans 11 amino acids. CDR1 MNHEY and CDR2 SVGAGI come from the germline V gene. V was clipped by 10 bases and J by 8 bases, with 14 bases between them. This chain's CDR3 is CATYRAGGYTF. CDR3 nucleotides: TGTGCCACCTACAGGGCGGGAGGCTACACCTTC.

The chain links TRBV15 to TRBJ2-3, with D perhaps matching TRBD2 (6 bases). Germline lookup yields CDR1 LNHNV and CDR2 YYDKDF (reference sequence). The V end lost 2 bases, the J end lost 2 bases, and 14 bases lay between the germline ends. The CDR3 is 16 amino acids. The CDR3 spells CATSRPWGLNTDTQYF. For the CDR3, the DNA is TGTGCCACCAGCAGACCCTGGGGACTTAACACAGATACGCAGTATTTT.

The rearrangement joins TRBV5-1 to TRBJ2-7; D is perhaps TRBD2 (5 bases). Trimming took off 0 bases at V and 3 bases at J, with 16 bases between the two ends. The CDR3 runs to 16 residues. CDR1 SGHRS and CDR2 YFSETQ come from the germline V gene. CDR3 nucleotide sequence: TGCGCCAGCAGCTTGGGCCCTAAGCGGCTAAACTACGAGCAGTACTTC. This gives the protein CASSLGPKRLNYEQYF.